Described below is a single T cell receptor delta chain sequence and its context. The protein in TCRdb stems from a much larger clone and differs at residue 14 from this DNA's translation, likely a read error; here the protein is translated from the DNA. V shed 0 bases and J shed 3 bases, with 26 bases lying between them. CDR3 length: 20 residues. From germline, CDR1 is TSWWSYY and CDR2 QGS. Bulk repertoires came from Vgamma9/Vdelta2+ or Vdelta2-negative gammadelta T cells flow-sorted from PBMC. The data stem from a study of γδ T cells in repeated Plasmodium falciparum infection. TCRdb reran clone calling via CATT on the multiplex PCR reads. The repertoire holds under 50,000 delta-chain clones, roughly 1.5% seen once, with about 9.1% in the top ten.

The V call is TRDV1, the J call TRDJ1, with no clear D. As TCRdb names no J gene, one was assigned here on the basis of a DNA match to germline. Specimen: gamma-delta T cells from blood. This clonotype was sampled from a pool of human donors (malaria-infected and uninfected, not separated). Written as DNA, the CDR3 is TGTGCTCTTGGGGAACTTCCCACGTTCTTGAGTACTCCCCTCGCCGATAAACTCATCTTT. Residues: CALGELPTFLSTPLADKLIF.